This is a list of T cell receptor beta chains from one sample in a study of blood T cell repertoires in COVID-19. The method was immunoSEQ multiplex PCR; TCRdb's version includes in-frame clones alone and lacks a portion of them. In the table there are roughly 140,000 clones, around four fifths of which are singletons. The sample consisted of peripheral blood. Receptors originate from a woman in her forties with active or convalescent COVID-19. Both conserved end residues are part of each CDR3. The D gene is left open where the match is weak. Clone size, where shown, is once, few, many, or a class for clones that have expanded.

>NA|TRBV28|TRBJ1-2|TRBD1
CASTSGPGQGYGYTF
TGTGCCAGCACCAGCGGACCGGGACAGGGCTATGGCTACACCTTC
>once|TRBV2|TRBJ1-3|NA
CASRGRRSSGNTIYF
TGTGCCAGCAGGGGGAGACGGAGCTCTGGAAACACCATATATTTT
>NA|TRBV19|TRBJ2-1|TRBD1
CASSITGGSYNEQFF
TGTGCCAGTAGTATAACAGGGGGGTCCTACAATGAGCAGTTCTTC
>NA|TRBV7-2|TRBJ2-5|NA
CASSLGTTGETQYF
TGTGCCAGCAGCTTAGGGACAACCGGCGAGACCCAGTACTTC
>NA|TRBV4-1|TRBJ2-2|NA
CASSQGEFNTGELFF
TGCGCCAGCAGCCAGGGCGAATTCAACACCGGGGAGCTGTTTTTT
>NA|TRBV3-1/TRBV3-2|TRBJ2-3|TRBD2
CASTQRGEGTDTQYF
TGTGCCAGCACCCAACGGGGGGAAGGCACAGATACGCAGTATTTT
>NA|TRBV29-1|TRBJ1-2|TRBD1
CSAFHTGQGKVYGYTF
TGCAGCGCCTTTCATACGGGACAGGGAAAAGTCTATGGCTACACCTTC
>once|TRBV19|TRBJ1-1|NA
CASSPTILPGGTEAFF
TGTGCCAGTAGCCCGACCATACTACCGGGAGGCACTGAAGCTTTCTTT
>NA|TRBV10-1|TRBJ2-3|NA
CASSEGLKQYF
TGCGCCAGCAGTGAGGGGCTGAAGCAGTATTTT
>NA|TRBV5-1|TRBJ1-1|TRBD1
CASSLAPPGQGETEAFF
TGCGCCAGCAGCTTGGCCCCACCGGGACAGGGCGAAACTGAAGCTTTCTTT
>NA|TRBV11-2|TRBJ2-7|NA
CASSGGGRVYEQYF
TGTGCCAGCAGCGGAGGCGGGCGGGTCTACGAGCAGTACTTC
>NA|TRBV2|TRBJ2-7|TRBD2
CATQRESTYEQYF
TGTGCCACCCAGCGGGAGTCGACCTACGAGCAGTACTTC
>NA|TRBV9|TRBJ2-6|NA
CASSVGGSGANVLTF
TGTGCCAGCAGCGTTGGAGGGTCTGGGGCCAACGTCCTGACTTTC
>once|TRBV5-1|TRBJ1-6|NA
CASSLGQGNSPLHF
TGCGCCAGCAGCTTGGGTCAGGGCAATTCACCCCTCCACTTT
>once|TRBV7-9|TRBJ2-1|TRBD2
CASSHGASGKNEQFF
TGTGCCAGCAGCCACGGGGCTAGCGGGAAGAATGAGCAGTTCTTC
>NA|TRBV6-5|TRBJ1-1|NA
CASSYTGMNTEAFF
TGTGCCAGCAGTTATACAGGGATGAACACTGAAGCTTTCTTT
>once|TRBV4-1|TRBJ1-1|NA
CASSQDGWVVSRGNTEAFF
TGCGCCAGCAGCCAAGACGGATGGGTTGTGTCTCGGGGGAACACTGAAGCTTTCTTT
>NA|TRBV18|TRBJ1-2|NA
CASSHGHEPNYGYTF
TGTGCCAGCTCACATGGACACGAACCTAACTATGGCTACACCTTC
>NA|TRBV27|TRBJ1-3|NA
CASSLSVDSGNTIYF
TGTGCCAGCAGTTTATCGGTAGACTCTGGAAACACCATATATTTT
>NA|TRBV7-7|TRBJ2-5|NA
CASSLDRKETQYF
TGTGCTAGCAGCTTAGACAGAAAAGAGACCCAGTACTTC
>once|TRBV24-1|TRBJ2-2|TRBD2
CATSREGYTGELFF
TGTGCCACCAGTAGGGAGGGGTACACCGGGGAGCTGTTTTTT
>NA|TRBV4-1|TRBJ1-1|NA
CASSQVFGTLPEAFF
TGCGCCAGCAGCCAAGTCTTTGGGACACTTCCTGAAGCTTTCTTT
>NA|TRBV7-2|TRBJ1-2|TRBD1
CASSLAPVRAGGYSGYGYTF
TGTGCCAGCAGCTTAGCGCCGGTTCGGGCAGGGGGGTATAGCGGCTATGGCTACACCTTC
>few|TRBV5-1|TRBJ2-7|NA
CASQDSDEQYF
TGCGCCAGTCAGGACAGTGACGAGCAGTACTTC
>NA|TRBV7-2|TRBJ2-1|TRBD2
CASSLSTGGSYNEQFF
TGTGCCAGCAGCTTAAGCACCGGGGGGTCCTACAATGAGCAGTTCTTC
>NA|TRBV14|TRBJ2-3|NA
CASRLGGTSTDTQYF
TGTGCCAGCAGACTCGGAGGCACTAGCACAGATACGCAGTATTTT
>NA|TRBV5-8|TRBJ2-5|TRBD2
CASSQGTSGAQETQYF
TGTGCCAGCAGCCAAGGGACTAGCGGGGCCCAAGAGACCCAGTACTTC
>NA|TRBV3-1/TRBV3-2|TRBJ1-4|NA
CASVRGVEKLFF
TGTGCCAGCGTACGGGGAGTTGAAAAACTGTTTTTT
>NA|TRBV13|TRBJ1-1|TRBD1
CASSFTGGTEAFF
TGTGCCAGCAGCTTTACAGGGGGCACTGAAGCTTTCTTT
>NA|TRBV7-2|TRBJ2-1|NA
CASSFTSTGEQFF
TGTGCCAGCAGCTTTACCTCGACAGGTGAGCAGTTCTTC
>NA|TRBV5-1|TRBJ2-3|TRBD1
CASSLVLKGARGADTQYF
TGCGCCAGCAGCTTGGTTCTAAAGGGGGCGAGGGGAGCAGATACGCAGTATTTT
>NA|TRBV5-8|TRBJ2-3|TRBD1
CASKGRGLWTDTQYF
TGTGCCAGCAAGGGCAGGGGGCTGTGGACAGATACGCAGTATTTT
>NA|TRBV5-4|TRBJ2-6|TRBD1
CASSLRTGANSGANVLTF
TGTGCCAGCAGCTTAAGGACAGGGGCTAACTCTGGGGCCAACGTCCTGACTTTC
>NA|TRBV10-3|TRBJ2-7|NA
CAISGQASTYEQYF
TGTGCCATCAGTGGCCAGGCAAGTACCTACGAGCAGTACTTC
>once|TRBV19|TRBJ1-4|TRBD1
CASSMGQGTVGKLFF
TGTGCCAGTAGTATGGGACAGGGCACGGTTGGAAAACTGTTTTTT
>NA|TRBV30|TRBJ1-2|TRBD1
CAWSVLVRGPSNYGYTF
TGTGCCTGGAGTGTACTGGTCAGGGGGCCTTCCAACTATGGCTACACCTTC
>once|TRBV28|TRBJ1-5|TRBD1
CASSTGGGGNQPQHF
TGTGCCAGCAGCACAGGGGGAGGAGGCAATCAGCCCCAGCATTTT
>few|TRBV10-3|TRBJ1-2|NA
CAISTGTPNGYTF
TGTGCCATCAGTACCGGGACACCGAATGGCTACACCTTC
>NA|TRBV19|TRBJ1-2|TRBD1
CASTRNPLTGARVYGYTF
TGTGCCAGTACCCGGAATCCTTTAACAGGGGCCAGAGTCTATGGCTACACCTTC
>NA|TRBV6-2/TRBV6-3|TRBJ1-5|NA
CASSYSIGEGRAQHF
TGTGCCAGCAGTTACTCGATCGGGGAGGGTAGGGCCCAGCATTTT